The following is a T cell receptor beta chain sequence with its context. This clonotype was found a few times. No antigen is known for it. No base quality information exists; no much larger clone differs at one position. Spanning cysteine to phenylalanine, the CDR3 consists of 15 amino acids. The read is trimmed to its CDR3 DNA, 45 bases read in frame from base 1. Cut back by 5 bases and 2 bases, the V and J ends lie 15 bases apart. Looking up the germline V gene (reference sequence) yields CDR1 SEHNR and CDR2 FQNEAQ. The data were produced on an Illumina NovaSeq 6000. Using 5'RACE with constant-segment primers, TCRalpha and TCRbeta cDNA libraries were constructed, with sample barcodes and unique molecular identifiers added in the process. RNA was extracted from every sample with Trizol reagent. Libraries were amplified in two PCR steps, with a second sample barcode and Illumina TruSeq adapters added in the second step. Libraries were sequenced on an Illumina NovaSeq with 2 x 150 bp paired-end reads. The authors' pipeline ran thus. With migec v1.2.7, reads were demultiplexed and then collapsed into UMI-guided consensus sequences. Using mixcr v2.1.11, UMI consensuses were aligned to TRA and TRB V and J templates and then assembled into clonotypes. Clonotypes were classified as expanded or contracted when called significant by both edgeR and NoisET, with noise models trained on biological replicates. edgeR calls used a false discovery rate-adjusted p below 0.01 and a log2 fold-change threshold of 1. As an exploratory analysis of dynamics, PCA with hierarchical clustering was applied to max-normalized trajectories of the 1000 most abundant clonotypes. Separately sequenced CD4+ and CD8+ repertoires were used to assign a CD4 or CD8 phenotype to each responding clone. TCRdb passed the public sequencing reads through fastp at Q25 and MiXCR, retaining productive beta sequences. Each entry is one CDR3 protein sequence, shown with its most common DNA and genes. The V and J calls here are based on TCRdb, not the publication. Present in this sample are about 340,000 distinct CDR3 sequences, 20% to 25% of which were seen just once. About 21% of the sample goes to the ten largest clones.

These data belong to a study of T-cell memory formation after mild COVID-19 (dated by TCRdb to about 2021). In the study overall: TCR sequence clusters from the two donors were largely donor specific. In a couple of donors, T-cell clones that expanded and contracted after mild COVID-19 were tracked by sequencing TCRalpha and TCRbeta repertoires over time. Two young, previously healthy adult volunteers, one female and one male, were included in the cohort. Study-level results and caveats: Contracting CD4+ clones were located mainly in the CM and EM memory subsets, whereas CD8+ clones were found to be enriched in EMRA. The study covered only two mild cases, and larger cohorts including severe cases with pre-infection samples were considered necessary. The detection of some responding clones in pre-infection memory suggests that pre-existing cross-reactive memory T cells joined the SARS-CoV-2 response. From day 15 to 85, contracting clones showed balanced CD4/CD8 phenotypes, whereas a second wave of clones that expanded from day 15 to 37 leaned towards CD4+. SARS-CoV-2 specificity was not confirmed for the second-wave clones peaking on day 37.

PBMCs were isolated by Ficoll-Paque density gradient centrifugation. The receptor chain draws on TRBV7-9 and TRBJ1-2; the D segment cannot be called with confidence. The specimen was PBMCs or a T cell subset sorted from them (not recorded which). The receptor comes from a man younger than 35 who had mild COVID-19 (a few samples of this study predate the infection). The sample titles of this study are shuffled in the database, so cell type and time point are left out; the donor was told from shared clones. The CDR3 corresponds to CASSKTSRENYGYTF. The nucleotides are TGTGCCAGCAGCAAAACCAGTAGAGAAAACTATGGCTACACCTTC.